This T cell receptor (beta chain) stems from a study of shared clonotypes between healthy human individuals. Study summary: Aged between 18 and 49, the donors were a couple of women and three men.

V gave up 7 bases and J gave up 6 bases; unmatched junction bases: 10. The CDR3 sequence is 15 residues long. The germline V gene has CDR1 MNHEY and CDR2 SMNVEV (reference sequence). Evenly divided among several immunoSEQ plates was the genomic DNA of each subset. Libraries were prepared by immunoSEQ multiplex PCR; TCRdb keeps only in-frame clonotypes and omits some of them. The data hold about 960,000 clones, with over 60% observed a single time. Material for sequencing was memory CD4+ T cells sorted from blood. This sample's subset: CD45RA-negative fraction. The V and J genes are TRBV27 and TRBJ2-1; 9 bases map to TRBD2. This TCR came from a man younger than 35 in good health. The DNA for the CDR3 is TGTGCCAGCATAGCGGGAGCGGAGAGGGGCAATGAGCAGTTCTTC. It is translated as CASIAGAERGNEQFF.